These T cell receptor beta chains were read from a single sample in a study of post-analysis software for immune sequencing data. TCRdb ran MiXCR on the PCR reads and lists one entry per CDR3 protein. The table records hundreds of thousands of distinct CDR3 sequences, about 27% of them present only once. What was sequenced was blood. Every receptor here comes from a girl aged 5-17 years with multiple sclerosis. CDR3s include the opening cysteine and the closing phenylalanine or tryptophan. Each record gives: clone size, D gene, J gene, V gene, CDR3 protein, CDR3 DNA. The D gene is left open where the match is weak. Size is omitted from some rows. Given values are once, few, many or a class for expanded clones.

>.|.|TRBJ2-7|TRBV6-5
CASRSGHSVYEQYF
TGTGCCAGCAGATCTGGACACTCCGTTTACGAGCAGTACTTC
>few|.|TRBJ1-2|TRBV7-9
CASSLAAGNGYTF
TGTGCCAGCAGCTTAGCGGCCGGAAATGGCTACACCTTC
>few|TRBD2|TRBJ2-7|TRBV29-1
CSVLGGRTYEQYF
TGCAGCGTCCTCGGCGGGAGGACATACGAGCAGTACTTC
>few|TRBD1|TRBJ2-5|TRBV20-1
CSAPRGSETQYF
TGCAGTGCCCCCAGGGGGTCGGAGACCCAGTACTTC
>few|.|TRBJ1-5|TRBV20-1
CSARVDGQNGNQPQHF
TGCAGTGCTAGAGTGGACGGACAGAATGGCAATCAGCCCCAGCATTTT
>.|.|TRBJ2-4|TRBV5-1
CASSLVPDWKNIQYF
TGCGCCAGCAGCTTGGTGCCAGACTGGAAAAACATTCAGTACTTC
>few|.|TRBJ2-1|TRBV7-2
CASSLPVDDEQFF
TGTGCCAGCAGCTTACCTGTCGATGATGAGCAGTTCTTC
>once|.|TRBJ2-1|TRBV6-2/TRBV6-3
CAKGDSSVNEQFF
TGTGCCAAGGGGGACTCGTCCGTCAATGAGCAGTTCTTC
>.|.|TRBJ1-5|TRBV29-1
CSVDQGISNQPQHF
TGCAGCGTTGACCAGGGGATTAGCAATCAGCCCCAGCATTTT
>.|TRBD1|TRBJ2-5|TRBV3-1
CASSPTGQTQETQYF
TGTGCCAGCAGCCCTACGGGACAGACACAAGAGACCCAGTACTTC
>.|.|TRBJ1-5|TRBV6-1
CASILDRADQPQHF
.
>.|TRBD1|TRBJ1-1|TRBV4-2
CASSHVGTGSGNTEAFF
TGTGCCAGCAGCCATGTCGGGACAGGGTCCGGGAACACTGAAGCTTTCTTT
>.|TRBD2|TRBJ2-1|TRBV20-1
CSARTGTSGSYNEQFF
TGCAGTGCTCGCACCGGGACTAGCGGCTCCTACAATGAGCAGTTCTTC
>few|.|TRBJ1-1|TRBV29-1
CSVDGWAEAFF
TGCAGCGTTGATGGGTGGGCTGAAGCTTTCTTT
>few|.|TRBJ2-7|TRBV29-1
CSVGRAHNEQYF
TGCAGCGTTGGTAGGGCCCACAATGAGCAGTACTTC
>.|TRBD1|TRBJ2-7|TRBV6-2/TRBV6-3
CASSYTLPGQRPYEQYF
TGTGCCAGCAGTTACACACTACCGGGACAGCGACCCTACGAGCAGTACTTC
>few|.|TRBJ2-7|TRBV28
CASSPSAGVYEQYF
TGTGCCAGCAGTCCCTCGGCAGGCGTCTACGAGCAGTACTTC
>few|.|TRBJ2-6|TRBV28
CASRRDISSGANVLTF
TGTGCCAGCAGGCGGGACATCAGCTCTGGGGCCAACGTCCTGACTTTC
>few|.|TRBJ1-5|TRBV6-2/TRBV6-3
CASSYSAGFSQPQHF
TGTGCCAGCAGTTACTCGGCCGGGTTCAGTCAGCCCCAGCATTTT
>.|TRBD1|TRBJ2-7|TRBV4-1
CASSPKQGPYEQYF
TGCGCCAGCAGCCCGAAACAGGGGCCCTACGAGCAGTACTTC
>.|TRBD2|TRBJ2-1|TRBV10-3
CAISVRPGLAGPDNEQFF
TGTGCCATCAGTGTCAGGCCGGGACTAGCGGGCCCCGACAATGAGCAGTTCTTC
>.|.|TRBJ2-1|TRBV5-6
CASSPAAESSYNEQFF
TGTGCCAGCAGCCCGGCGGCCGAGAGCTCCTACAATGAGCAGTTCTTC